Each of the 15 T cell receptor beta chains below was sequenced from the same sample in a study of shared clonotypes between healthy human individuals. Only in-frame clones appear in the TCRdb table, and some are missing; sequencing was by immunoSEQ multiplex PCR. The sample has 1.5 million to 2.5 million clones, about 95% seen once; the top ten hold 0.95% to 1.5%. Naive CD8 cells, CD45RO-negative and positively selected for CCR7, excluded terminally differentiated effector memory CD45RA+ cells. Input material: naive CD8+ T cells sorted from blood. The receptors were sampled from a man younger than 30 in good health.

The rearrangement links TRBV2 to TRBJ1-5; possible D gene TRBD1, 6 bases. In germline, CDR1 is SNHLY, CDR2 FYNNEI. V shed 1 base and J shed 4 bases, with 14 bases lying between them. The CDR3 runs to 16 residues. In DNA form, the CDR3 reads TGTGCCAGCAGTGAAGGGGACACAGGATCAAATCAGCCCCAGCATTTT. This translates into CASSEGDTGSNQPQHF.

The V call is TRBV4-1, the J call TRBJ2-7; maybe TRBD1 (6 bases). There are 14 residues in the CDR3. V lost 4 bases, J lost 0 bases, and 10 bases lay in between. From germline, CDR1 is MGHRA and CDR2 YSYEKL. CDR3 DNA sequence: TGCGCCAGCAGCCGCCGGGACAACTCCTACGAGCAGTACTTC. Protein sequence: CASSRRDNSYEQYF.

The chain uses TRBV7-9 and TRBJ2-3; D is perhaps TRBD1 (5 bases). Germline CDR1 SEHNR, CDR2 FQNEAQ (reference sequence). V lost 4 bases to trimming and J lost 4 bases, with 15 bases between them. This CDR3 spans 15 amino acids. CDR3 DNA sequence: TGTGCCAGCAGCTACGTACAGGTCCGCCCAGATACGCAGTATTTT. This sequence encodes CASSYVQVRPDTQYF.

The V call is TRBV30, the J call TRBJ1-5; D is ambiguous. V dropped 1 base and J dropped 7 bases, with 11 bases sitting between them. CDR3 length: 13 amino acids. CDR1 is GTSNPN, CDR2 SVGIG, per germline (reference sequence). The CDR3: CAWSEEVGQPQHF. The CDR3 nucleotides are TGTGCCTGGAGTGAAGAGGTCGGACAGCCCCAGCATTTT.

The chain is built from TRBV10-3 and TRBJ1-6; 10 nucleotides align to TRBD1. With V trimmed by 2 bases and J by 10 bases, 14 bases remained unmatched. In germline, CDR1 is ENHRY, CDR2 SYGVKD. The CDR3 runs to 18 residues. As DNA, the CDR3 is TGTGCCATCAGTGAGCCCAATTCCGACAGGGGGCTTGAATCACCCCTCCACTTT. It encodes CAISEPNSDRGLESPLHF.

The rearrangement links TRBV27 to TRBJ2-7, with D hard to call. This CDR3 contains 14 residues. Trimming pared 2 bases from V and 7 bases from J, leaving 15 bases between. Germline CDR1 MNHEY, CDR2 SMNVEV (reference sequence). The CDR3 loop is CASSLNGGREEQYF. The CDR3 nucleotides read TGTGCCAGCAGTTTAAATGGCGGACGCGAGGAGCAGTACTTC.

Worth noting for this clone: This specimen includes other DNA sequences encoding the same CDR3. The CDR3 DNA reads TGCGCCAGCAGCCAAGATACGGGACAGGGTCTCTACGAGCAGTACTTC. Residues: CASSQDTGQGLYEQYF. This chain connects TRBV4-3 to TRBJ2-7; TRBD1 aligns across 9 bases. J gave up 3 bases and V 0 bases, and 6 bases lay outside the gene matches. This CDR3 is 16 amino acids long. CDR1 is LGHNA, CDR2 YSLEER, per germline.

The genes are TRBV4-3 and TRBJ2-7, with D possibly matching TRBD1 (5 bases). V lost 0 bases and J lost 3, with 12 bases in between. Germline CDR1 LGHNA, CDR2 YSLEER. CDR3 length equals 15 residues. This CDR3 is CASSQDQAGYYEQYF. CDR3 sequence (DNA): TGCGCCAGCAGCCAAGACCAAGCAGGGTACTACGAGCAGTACTTC.

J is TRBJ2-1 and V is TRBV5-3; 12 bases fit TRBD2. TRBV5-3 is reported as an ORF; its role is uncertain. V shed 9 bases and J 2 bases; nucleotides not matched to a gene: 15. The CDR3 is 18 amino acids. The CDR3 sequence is CATVPRTSGKGPYNEQFF. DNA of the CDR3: TGTGCCACGGTGCCACGGACTAGCGGGAAGGGGCCCTACAATGAGCAGTTCTTC.

CDR3 nucleotide sequence: TGTGCCAGCAGTGAATGGCGAGGGGAGGTGGAGACCCAGTACTTC. This sequence encodes CASSEWRGEVETQYF. This chain links TRBV6-1 with TRBJ2-5; a possible D gene is TRBD2 (6 bases). From germline, CDR1 is MNHNS and CDR2 SASEGT. The CDR3 is 15 residues long. The V gene lost 2 bases and the J gene lost 5 bases, with 15 bases spanning the gap.

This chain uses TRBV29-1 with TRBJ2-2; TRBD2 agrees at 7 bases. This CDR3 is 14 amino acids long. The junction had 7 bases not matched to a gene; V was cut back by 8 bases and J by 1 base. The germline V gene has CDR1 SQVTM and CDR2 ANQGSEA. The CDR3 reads CSTGGGVNTGELFF. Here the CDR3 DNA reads TGCAGCACCGGGGGAGGGGTGAACACCGGGGAGCTGTTTTTT.

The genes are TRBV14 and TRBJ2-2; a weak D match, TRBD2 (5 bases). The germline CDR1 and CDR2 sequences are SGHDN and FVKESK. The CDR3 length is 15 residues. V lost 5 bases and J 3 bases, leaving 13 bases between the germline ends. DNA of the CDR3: TGTGCCAGCAGCGCTGGGCCGGGGTACACCGGGGAGCTGTTTTTT. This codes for CASSAGPGYTGELFF. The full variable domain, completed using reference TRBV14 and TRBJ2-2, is EAGVTQFPSHSVIEKGQTVTLRCDPISGHDNLYWYRRVMGKEIKFLLHFVKESKQDESGMPNNRFLAERTGGTYSTLKVQPAELEDSGVYFCASSAGPGYTGELFFGEGSRLTVL.

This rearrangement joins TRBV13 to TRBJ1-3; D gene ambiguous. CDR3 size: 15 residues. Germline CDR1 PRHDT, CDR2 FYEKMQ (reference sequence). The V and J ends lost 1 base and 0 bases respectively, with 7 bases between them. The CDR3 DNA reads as TGTGCCAGCAGCTTAGAAGTGGTCTCTGGAAACACCATATATTTT. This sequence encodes CASSLEVVSGNTIYF.

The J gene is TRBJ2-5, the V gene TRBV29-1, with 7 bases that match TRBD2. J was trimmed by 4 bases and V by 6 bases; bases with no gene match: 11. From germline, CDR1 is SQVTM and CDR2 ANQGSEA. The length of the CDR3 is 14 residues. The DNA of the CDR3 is TGCAGCGTCCCTCTCCCGACTAGCAGAGAGACCCAGTACTTC. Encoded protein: CSVPLPTSRETQYF.

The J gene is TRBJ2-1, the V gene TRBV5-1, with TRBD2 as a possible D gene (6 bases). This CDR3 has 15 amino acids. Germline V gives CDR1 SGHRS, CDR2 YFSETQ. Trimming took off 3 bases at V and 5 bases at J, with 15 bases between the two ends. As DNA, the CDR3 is TGCGCCAGCAGCTGGACCGGCGGGACCAACAATGAGCAGTTCTTC. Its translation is CASSWTGGTNNEQFF.